The rows below give T cell receptor beta chains drawn from one sample of a study of blood T cell repertoires in COVID-19. Measured with immunoSEQ multiplex PCR; TCRdb has only the in-frame clones, and not every one. Among 130,000 to 150,000 clones listed, around 81% were seen once. The specimen was peripheral blood. These receptors were taken from a man aged 55 to 70 with active or convalescent COVID-19. CDR3s include the opening cysteine and the closing phenylalanine or tryptophan. Fields, in order: CDR3 length, J gene, D gene, V gene, clone size, CDR3 DNA, CDR3 protein. D genes are given only for firm matches. Size is stated for part of the rows, as once, few or many counts, or as a class when the clone is expanded.

len: 13
j_gene: TRBJ1-6
d_gene: .
v_gene: TRBV20-1
abundance: few
CDR3nt: TGCAGTGCTAGTAAAGGGGATGGATCACCCCTCCACTTT
CDR3aa: CSASKGDGSPLHF

len: 15
j_gene: TRBJ2-1
d_gene: TRBD2
v_gene: TRBV6-4
abundance: .
CDR3nt: TGTGCCAGCAGTGGCCTGACTAGCGGGGACAATGAGCAGTTCTTC
CDR3aa: CASSGLTSGDNEQFF

len: 14
j_gene: TRBJ1-2
d_gene: .
v_gene: TRBV7-9
abundance: .
CDR3nt: TGTGCCAGCAGCCCTGAAAGGGGTCATCATGGCTACACCTTC
CDR3aa: CASSPERGHHGYTF

len: 13
j_gene: TRBJ2-1
d_gene: .
v_gene: TRBV28
abundance: .
CDR3nt: TGTGCCAGCAGTTTCATAGCGGCCCAAGAGCAGTTCTTC
CDR3aa: CASSFIAAQEQFF

len: 14
j_gene: TRBJ1-2
d_gene: .
v_gene: TRBV6-1
abundance: .
CDR3nt: TGTGCCAGCAGTGAAGCGAGGGCAACTTGGGGCTACACCTTC
CDR3aa: CASSEARATWGYTF

len: 14
j_gene: TRBJ2-5
d_gene: TRBD2
v_gene: TRBV3-1/TRBV3-2
abundance: .
CDR3nt: TGTGCCAGCAGCCGGGGGATAGCGGGAGAGACCCAGTACTTC
CDR3aa: CASSRGIAGETQYF

len: 15
j_gene: TRBJ1-3
d_gene: .
v_gene: TRBV18
abundance: many
CDR3nt: TGTGCCAGCTCACCTCAGGATACCTCTGGAAACACCATATATTTT
CDR3aa: CASSPQDTSGNTIYF

len: 11
j_gene: TRBJ2-1
d_gene: .
v_gene: TRBV20-1
abundance: .
CDR3nt: TGCAGTGCTCACGCGGGGGCAGTACGGTTCTTC
CDR3aa: CSAHAGAVRFF

len: 16
j_gene: TRBJ2-1
d_gene: TRBD2
v_gene: TRBV4-3
abundance: .
CDR3nt: TGCGCCAGCAGCCAAGGACTAGCGGGAGGGCCCGATGAGCAGTTCTTC
CDR3aa: CASSQGLAGGPDEQFF

len: 14
j_gene: TRBJ1-1
d_gene: TRBD1
v_gene: TRBV18
abundance: few
CDR3nt: TGTGCCAGCTCAACAGGGGGCTTGAACACTGAAGCTTTCTTT
CDR3aa: CASSTGGLNTEAFF

len: 21
j_gene: TRBJ2-3
d_gene: TRBD2
v_gene: TRBV24-1
abundance: once
CDR3nt: TGTGCCACCAGTGTCGCCGGAGGGCTAGCGGGAATAAGATATAGCACAGATACGCAGTATTTT
CDR3aa: CATSVAGGLAGIRYSTDTQYF

len: 14
j_gene: TRBJ1-3
d_gene: TRBD1
v_gene: TRBV19
abundance: .
CDR3nt: TGTGCCAGTACTCAGGGGGCTTCTGGAAACACCATATATTTT
CDR3aa: CASTQGASGNTIYF

len: 13
j_gene: TRBJ1-5
d_gene: .
v_gene: TRBV10-3
abundance: .
CDR3nt: TGTGCCATCAGTGAGTTCCAAAATCAGCCCCAGCATTTT
CDR3aa: CAISEFQNQPQHF

len: 14
j_gene: TRBJ2-1
d_gene: .
v_gene: TRBV5-1
abundance: few
CDR3nt: TGCGCCAGCAGCTTGGATGGACAGAGAAATGAGCAGTTCTTC
CDR3aa: CASSLDGQRNEQFF

len: 13
j_gene: TRBJ1-5
d_gene: .
v_gene: TRBV7-8
abundance: .
CDR3nt: TGTGCCAGCAGCTTAAGGAGGGGTCAGCCCCAGCATTTT
CDR3aa: CASSLRRGQPQHF

len: 15
j_gene: TRBJ2-1
d_gene: TRBD2
v_gene: TRBV5-1
abundance: .
CDR3nt: TGCGCCAGCAGCTATTCGGCGGGAGGAGGAAATGAGCAGTTCTTC
CDR3aa: CASSYSAGGGNEQFF

len: 18
j_gene: TRBJ2-2
d_gene: TRBD2
v_gene: TRBV9
abundance: .
CDR3nt: TGTGCCAGCAGCCCAGGGGGACTAGCGGGAGGGCCACCCGGGGAGCTGTTTTTT
CDR3aa: CASSPGGLAGGPPGELFF

len: 16
j_gene: TRBJ2-1
d_gene: .
v_gene: TRBV19
abundance: .
CDR3nt: TGTGCCAGTAGTTCCCTTAGGCCGGGACATAACAATGAGCAGTTCTTC
CDR3aa: CASSSLRPGHNNEQFF

len: 14
j_gene: TRBJ1-1
d_gene: .
v_gene: TRBV2
abundance: .
CDR3nt: TGTGCCAGCAAAAATGAGGGTTATAACACTGAAGCTTTCTTT
CDR3aa: CASKNEGYNTEAFF

len: 16
j_gene: TRBJ1-4
d_gene: TRBD1
v_gene: TRBV18
abundance: .
CDR3nt: TGTGCCAGCTCGCAGAAGCCCGGGACAGGTGCTGAAAAACTGTTTTTT
CDR3aa: CASSQKPGTGAEKLFF

len: 15
j_gene: TRBJ1-4
d_gene: TRBD1
v_gene: TRBV5-8
abundance: .
CDR3nt: TGTGCCAGCAGCGTCGACAGGGCGGTCGGTGAAAAACTGTTTTTT
CDR3aa: CASSVDRAVGEKLFF

len: 13
j_gene: TRBJ1-2
d_gene: .
v_gene: TRBV9
abundance: .
CDR3nt: TGTGCCAGCAGTCGGACAGTTGGTCATGGCTACACCTTC
CDR3aa: CASSRTVGHGYTF

len: 15
j_gene: TRBJ1-4
d_gene: TRBD1
v_gene: TRBV29-1
abundance: .
CDR3nt: TGCAGCGTTTGTCGAGCGACAGGGGGCCTTGAAAAACTGTTTTTT
CDR3aa: CSVCRATGGLEKLFF

len: 15
j_gene: TRBJ2-5
d_gene: TRBD1
v_gene: TRBV18
abundance: .
CDR3nt: TGTGCCAGCTCACCAGTGACAGGGGGCGGAGAGACCCAGTACTTC
CDR3aa: CASSPVTGGGETQYF

len: 13
j_gene: TRBJ1-6
d_gene: .
v_gene: TRBV6-5
abundance: .
CDR3nt: TGTGCCAGCAAACCAGGGAATAATTCACCCCTCCACTTT
CDR3aa: CASKPGNNSPLHF

len: 13
j_gene: TRBJ1-4
d_gene: TRBD1
v_gene: TRBV12-3/TRBV12-4
abundance: .
CDR3nt: TGTGCCAGCAGCGTGGGGACAGGGGAAAAACTGTTTTTT
CDR3aa: CASSVGTGEKLFF

len: 15
j_gene: TRBJ2-2
d_gene: .
v_gene: TRBV27
abundance: .
CDR3nt: TGTGCCAGCAGTCTAAACAGGGAAGGGACCGGGGAGCTGTTTTTT
CDR3aa: CASSLNREGTGELFF

len: 13
j_gene: TRBJ1-3
d_gene: TRBD1
v_gene: TRBV30
abundance: .
CDR3nt: TGTGCCTGGGGACAGGACTCTGGAAACACCATATATTTT
CDR3aa: CAWGQDSGNTIYF

len: 14
j_gene: TRBJ2-7
d_gene: .
v_gene: TRBV5-1
abundance: .
CDR3nt: TGCGCCAGCAGCTTGGGAGGATCAGCCTACGAGCAGTACTTC
CDR3aa: CASSLGGSAYEQYF

len: 15
j_gene: TRBJ1-5
d_gene: TRBD1
v_gene: TRBV2
abundance: .
CDR3nt: TGTGCCAGCGATAGGGACAGGGCGACCAATCAGCCCCAGCATTTT
CDR3aa: CASDRDRATNQPQHF

len: 13
j_gene: TRBJ2-1
d_gene: .
v_gene: TRBV11-3
abundance: .
CDR3nt: TGTGCCAGCAGCCCACAATCCTACAATGAGCAGTTCTTC
CDR3aa: CASSPQSYNEQFF

len: 15
j_gene: TRBJ2-7
d_gene: .
v_gene: TRBV2
abundance: once
CDR3nt: TGTGCCAGCAGTGTCTACAGGTCGAGCTCCTACGAGCAGTACTTC
CDR3aa: CASSVYRSSSYEQYF

len: 15
j_gene: TRBJ2-6
d_gene: .
v_gene: TRBV28
abundance: .
CDR3nt: TGTGCCAGCAGCCCTAGCTTCTCTGGGGCCAACGTCCTGACTTTC
CDR3aa: CASSPSFSGANVLTF

len: 14
j_gene: TRBJ2-3
d_gene: .
v_gene: TRBV27
abundance: .
CDR3nt: TGTGCCAGCAAAGGGAGACACGGCACAGATACGCAGTATTTT
CDR3aa: CASKGRHGTDTQYF

len: 16
j_gene: TRBJ2-1
d_gene: TRBD2
v_gene: TRBV6-4
abundance: .
CDR3nt: TGTGCCAGCAGTGAGTCGGGGACTAGCGGTTACAATGAGCAGTTCTTC
CDR3aa: CASSESGTSGYNEQFF

len: 16
j_gene: TRBJ2-4
d_gene: TRBD2
v_gene: TRBV25-1
abundance: once
CDR3nt: TGTGCCAGCAGTGATGTTGGGACTAGCGGGGGGAAGATTCAGTACTTC
CDR3aa: CASSDVGTSGGKIQYF

len: 15
j_gene: TRBJ1-5
d_gene: TRBD1
v_gene: TRBV5-1
abundance: .
CDR3nt: TGCGCCAGCAGCTTGGATGGGACAGGGATTCAGCCCCAGCATTTT
CDR3aa: CASSLDGTGIQPQHF

len: 15
j_gene: TRBJ1-1
d_gene: .
v_gene: TRBV5-4
abundance: .
CDR3nt: TGTGCCAGCAGCCCGCCTCGGGGAAAGAACACTGAAGCTTTCTTT
CDR3aa: CASSPPRGKNTEAFF

len: 14
j_gene: TRBJ2-1
d_gene: .
v_gene: TRBV5-1
abundance: .
CDR3nt: TGCGCCAGCAGCTTGGCGGAGGGAGGCGGTGAGCAGTTCTTC
CDR3aa: CASSLAEGGGEQFF

len: 13
j_gene: TRBJ2-7
d_gene: .
v_gene: TRBV28
abundance: .
CDR3nt: TGTGCCAGCAGCCCCGGGACAACCTACGAGCAGTACTTC
CDR3aa: CASSPGTTYEQYF

len: 16
j_gene: TRBJ2-3
d_gene: TRBD2
v_gene: TRBV5-1
abundance: .
CDR3nt: TGCGCCAGCGGAGCGGAGGGGAGCGGGAGAGGAGATACGCAGTATTTT
CDR3aa: CASGAEGSGRGDTQYF

len: 15
j_gene: TRBJ2-1
d_gene: TRBD2
v_gene: TRBV2
abundance: .
CDR3nt: TGTGCCTCGTCCCGCGGGAGCCACGCCTACAATGAGCAGTTCTTC
CDR3aa: CASSRGSHAYNEQFF

len: 16
j_gene: TRBJ2-1
d_gene: .
v_gene: TRBV18
abundance: once
CDR3nt: TGTGCCAGCTCCCCCATCAGGGGCGACCCCTACAATGAGCAGTTCTTC
CDR3aa: CASSPIRGDPYNEQFF

len: 17
j_gene: TRBJ1-1
d_gene: .
v_gene: TRBV7-2
abundance: .
CDR3nt: TGTGCCAGCAGCTACCTCGGAGGAACACATTGGAACACTGAAGCTTTCTTT
CDR3aa: CASSYLGGTHWNTEAFF

len: 13
j_gene: TRBJ2-1
d_gene: .
v_gene: TRBV4-3
abundance: once
CDR3nt: TGCGCCAGCAGCCAAGTCCAGCCGGGTGAGCAGTTCTTC
CDR3aa: CASSQVQPGEQFF

len: 14
j_gene: TRBJ1-1
d_gene: .
v_gene: TRBV9
abundance: .
CDR3nt: TGTGCCAGCAGCGTACGAGGGGGGGGCACTGAAGCTTTCTTT
CDR3aa: CASSVRGGGTEAFF

len: 11
j_gene: TRBJ1-1
d_gene: .
v_gene: TRBV27
abundance: .
CDR3nt: TGTGCCAGCAGTTTAAGGAGTGAAGTTTTCTTT
CDR3aa: CASSLRSEVFF

len: 14
j_gene: TRBJ1-2
d_gene: .
v_gene: TRBV19
abundance: .
CDR3nt: TGTGCCAGTAGTATACCGGGAGGAAGATATGGCTACACCTTC
CDR3aa: CASSIPGGRYGYTF

len: 14
j_gene: TRBJ2-1
d_gene: TRBD2
v_gene: TRBV2
abundance: .
CDR3nt: TGTGCCAGCAGTGGGACTAGCTCCTACAATGAGCAGTTCTTC
CDR3aa: CASSGTSSYNEQFF

len: 16
j_gene: TRBJ1-3
d_gene: TRBD1
v_gene: TRBV19
abundance: .
CDR3nt: TGTGCCACCAGGGGGCTTGGACGCAGCTCTGGAAACACCATATATTTT
CDR3aa: CATRGLGRSSGNTIYF

len: 12
j_gene: TRBJ2-5
d_gene: .
v_gene: TRBV11-2
abundance: .
CDR3nt: TGTGCCAGCAGCTTAGAACAGCAGACCCAGTACTTC
CDR3aa: CASSLEQQTQYF

len: 14
j_gene: TRBJ2-1
d_gene: .
v_gene: TRBV27
abundance: .
CDR3nt: TGTGCCAGCACCGGTACTAGCTCCTACAATGAGCAGTTCTTC
CDR3aa: CASTGTSSYNEQFF

len: 15
j_gene: TRBJ2-6
d_gene: TRBD2
v_gene: TRBV2
abundance: .
CDR3nt: TGTGCAGCATGGCGGGAGGTTACTGGGGCCAACGTCCTGACTTTC
CDR3aa: CAAWREVTGANVLTF

len: 13
j_gene: TRBJ1-1
d_gene: TRBD1
v_gene: TRBV5-3
abundance: .
CDR3nt: TGTGCCACCCCGGACAGGGGCGACACTGAAGCTTTCTTT
CDR3aa: CATPDRGDTEAFF

len: 15
j_gene: TRBJ1-4
d_gene: TRBD1
v_gene: TRBV2
abundance: .
CDR3nt: TGTGCCAGCAGTGAATCGACAGGGGGCGGTGAAAAACTGTTTTTT
CDR3aa: CASSESTGGGEKLFF

len: 15
j_gene: TRBJ1-5
d_gene: TRBD1
v_gene: TRBV28
abundance: .
CDR3nt: TGTGCCAGCAGTTTAGGGACAGGGGGTCTTCAGCCCCAGCATTTT
CDR3aa: CASSLGTGGLQPQHF

len: 15
j_gene: TRBJ1-6
d_gene: TRBD1
v_gene: TRBV19
abundance: .
CDR3nt: TGTGCCAGTAGCCCTTGGGGACAGGATAATTCACCCCTCCACTTT
CDR3aa: CASSPWGQDNSPLHF

len: 15
j_gene: TRBJ1-6
d_gene: TRBD1
v_gene: TRBV4-3
abundance: .
CDR3nt: TGCGCCAGCAGCCAAGTTGGGACAGGGGACTCACCCCTCCACTTT
CDR3aa: CASSQVGTGDSPLHF

len: 14
j_gene: TRBJ1-5
d_gene: .
v_gene: TRBV28
abundance: .
CDR3nt: TGTGCCAGCCTAAGACAGGTTTCCAATCAGCCCCAGCATTTT
CDR3aa: CASLRQVSNQPQHF

len: 15
j_gene: TRBJ2-1
d_gene: TRBD1
v_gene: TRBV6-5
abundance: .
CDR3nt: TGTGCCAGCCTTCCTCGGACAGGGGGCCTGAGTGAGCAGTTCTTC
CDR3aa: CASLPRTGGLSEQFF